This T cell receptor beta chain was recovered during a study of T cell repertoires in cytomegalovirus infection. Study summary: CMV infection and matching HLA type were both indicated by public TCR beta signatures.

A single record per CDR3 protein comes from TCRdb applying MiXCR to the reads. Among 150,000 or so distinct CDR3 sequences listed, roughly a third were seen once. Study results and caveats: Frequencies of public TCR beta families were cumulated, and this identified carriers of CMV plus the relevant HLA. In two of eight donors, the top clonotype was HLA-C-restricted CMV-specific.

Losses at the gene ends were 5 bases for V and 6 bases for J; bases not matched to a gene: 8. The CDR3 spans 16 residues. Germline V CDR1 and CDR2: SEHNR, FQNEAQ (reference sequence). Many counts were recorded for this clonotype. What it binds is not known. The V and J genes are TRBV7-9 and TRBJ2-2; 11 nucleotides agree with TRBD2. The material sequenced was CD8+ T cells from cultured PBMCs, taken from culture after CMV antigen stimulation. This receptor was identified in a human donor in good health (CMV status not recorded). Some clones in this sample may be carry-over from other donors' samples. The CDR3 reads CASSPPTSGVPGELFF. CDR3 DNA sequence: TGTGCCAGCAGCCCTCCGACTAGCGGGGTCCCCGGGGAGCTGTTTTTT.